What follows describes a single T cell receptor beta chain. The CDR3 extends over 15 amino acids. Per the germline V gene, CDR1 is SGHDT and CDR2 is YYEEEE. The V segment lost 3 bases and the J segment 6 bases; nucleotides outside the gene matches: 4. Sequencing was performed with immunoSEQ multiplex PCR; in TCRdb, only in-frame clones are kept and a portion is missing. The table shows tens of thousands of clones, with approximately 82% occurring only once. The data derive from a study of blood T cell repertoires in COVID-19. Study overall: T cells, B-cell-depleted T cells, or PBMCs supplied cDNA or gDNA.

The chain couples TRBV5-6 to TRBJ2-1, with 12 nucleotides matching TRBD2. This TCR came from a human donor in a cohort sampled during active COVID-19. The sequencing input was peripheral blood. CDR3 amino acids: CASSWGLAGLNEQFF. The DNA for the CDR3 is TGTGCCAGCAGCTGGGGACTAGCGGGTCTCAATGAGCAGTTCTTC.